These T cell receptor beta chains were read from a single sample in a study of T cells in tumors after PD-1 blockade. Sequencing used immunoSEQ multiplex PCR; TCRdb keeps in-frame clones, though not all of them. The sample records 60,000 to 75,000 clones, around 67% being singletons. Sequenced here: PBMCs, sampled after anti-PD-1 treatment. The source of these receptors is a human donor with basal cell carcinoma. The CDR3 runs from the conserved cysteine through the conserved F or W. D genes are given only for firm matches. A clone size is listed for some rows: how often the clone was seen (once, few, many), or a class if it is expanded.

NA	TRBD1	TRBV6-5	TRBJ2-7	CASRSTGISGEQYF	TGTGCCAGCCGCTCGACAGGGATCTCCGGTGAGCAGTACTTC
NA	TRBD2	TRBV4-2	TRBJ2-3	CASSQDGSSGGFSTDTQYF	TGTGCCAGCAGCCAAGATGGAAGTAGCGGGGGCTTCAGCACAGATACGCAGTATTTT
NA	NA	TRBV30	TRBJ2-4	CAWSRGRAKNIQYF	TGTGCCTGGAGCCGGGGGAGGGCCAAAAACATTCAGTACTTC
NA	TRBD1	TRBV5-1	TRBJ2-7	CASSLWTGSSYEQYF	TGCGCCAGCAGCTTGTGGACAGGGAGCTCCTACGAGCAGTACTTC
once	TRBD1	TRBV5-6	TRBJ2-5	CASSSRDSKETQYF	TGTGCCAGCAGCTCCCGGGACAGTAAAGAGACCCAGTACTTC
few	NA	TRBV6-5	TRBJ1-1	CASIVYGNTEAFF	TGTGCCAGCATAGTGTACGGGAACACTGAAGCTTTCTTT
NA	NA	TRBV10-3	TRBJ2-2	CAISEHREAGELFF	TGTGCCATCAGTGAGCACAGGGAAGCCGGGGAGCTGTTTTTT
medium-sized	NA	TRBV19	TRBJ1-1	CASSNTGEAFF	TGTGCCAGTAGTAATACAGGGGAAGCTTTCTTT
NA	NA	TRBV5-6	TRBJ2-1	CASSKRGTALRNEQFF	TGTGCCAGCAGCAAAAGGGGGACCGCGCTCCGGAATGAGCAGTTCTTC
NA	TRBD1	TRBV5-1	TRBJ1-2	CASRLGTGNGYTF	TGCGCCAGCAGGCTAGGGACAGGGAATGGCTACACCTTC
NA	TRBD2	TRBV6-2/TRBV6-3	TRBJ2-3	CASSLDGLGLAGTDTQYF	TGTGCCAGCAGTTTAGACGGATTGGGCCTAGCGGGCACAGATACGCAGTATTTT
once	NA	TRBV19	TRBJ2-6	CASTEGSGANVLTF	TGTGCCAGTACTGAGGGCTCTGGGGCCAACGTCCTGACTTTC
NA	NA	TRBV6-6	TRBJ2-3	CASSYSGEATDTQYF	TGTGCCAGCAGTTACTCGGGGGAGGCCACAGATACGCAGTATTTT
NA	NA	TRBV12-3/TRBV12-4	TRBJ2-1	CASSSGLINEQFF	TGTGCCAGCAGTTCAGGGTTGATTAATGAGCAGTTCTTC
NA	NA	TRBV6-2/TRBV6-3	TRBJ2-2	CASSFAQNTGELFF	TGTGCCAGCAGTTTCGCCCAGAACACCGGGGAGCTGTTTTTT
NA	NA	TRBV6-1	TRBJ2-7	CASSEAGGVREQYF	TGTGCCAGCAGTGAAGCGGGGGGAGTTCGGGAGCAGTACTTC
NA	NA	TRBV4-1	TRBJ2-4	CASSRQGVKNIQYF	TGCGCCAGCAGCCGCCAGGGTGTCAAAAACATTCAGTACTTC
NA	NA	TRBV21-1	TRBJ1-5	CASSMSWGARFQPQHF	TGTGCCAGCAGCATGTCCTGGGGGGCGAGGTTCCAGCCCCAGCATTTT
NA	TRBD1	TRBV4-1	TRBJ1-4	CASRVGQGKEKLFF	TGCGCCAGCAGGGTGGGACAGGGAAAGGAAAAACTGTTTTTT
NA	NA	TRBV15	TRBJ2-5	CATSRGIETQYF	TGTGCCACCAGCAGGGGAATAGAGACCCAGTACTTC
few	TRBD1	TRBV5-1	TRBJ1-6	CASRAIQGSGSPLHF	TGCGCCAGCAGGGCGATACAGGGGTCGGGGTCACCCCTCCACTTT
NA	NA	TRBV2	TRBJ1-3	CASGGSGNTIYF	TGTGCCAGCGGGGGATCTGGAAACACCATATATTTT